This is a list of T cell receptor beta chains from one sample in a study of human T cells and chemical hapten exposure. MiXCR was run by TCRdb on the RACE reads, yielding one entry per CDR3 protein. Seen here are 150,000 to 200,000 distinct CDR3 sequences, about 14% observed once, and the top ten hold 1.5% to 2%. The input for sequencing was whole blood, taken in connection with sensitization to the hapten diphenylcyclopropenone (DPC). Receptors originate from a woman in her 30s with alopecia areata. Some clones in this sample may be carry-over from other donors' samples. Both conserved end residues are part of each CDR3. A D gene is named only where the DNA matches it firmly. Not all rows give a size; the values are once, few, many and, for expanded clones, a class.

j_gene | v_gene | abundance | d_gene | CDR3aa | CDR3nt
TRBJ2-7 | TRBV28 | . | . | CASKLTGVNYEQYF | TGTGCCAGCAAACTGACAGGAGTAAATTACGAGCAGTACTTC
TRBJ2-3 | TRBV5-1 | . | TRBD2 | CASRGGPSTDTQYF | TGCGCCAGCCGGGGGGGACCTAGCACAGATACGCAGTATTTT
TRBJ1-1 | TRBV27 | . | . | CASSLSGTMNTEAFF | TGTGCCAGCAGTTTATCAGGGACAATGAACACTGAAGCTTTCTTT
TRBJ2-2 | TRBV28 | . | . | CASSPFQLITNTGELFF | TGTGCCAGCAGTCCTTTCCAGCTGATCACGAACACCGGGGAGCTGTTTTTT
TRBJ1-3 | TRBV7-6 | few | . | CASSPSSNSGNTIYF | TGTGCCAGCAGCCCGTCATCGAACTCTGGAAACACCATATATTTT
TRBJ1-1 | TRBV12-3/TRBV12-4 | many | TRBD1 | CASSDRGPNTEAFF | TGTGCCAGCAGTGACAGGGGACCGAACACTGAAGCTTTCTTT
TRBJ2-3 | TRBV6-6 | . | TRBD1 | CASRRTGPLDTQYF | TGTGCCAGCAGGCGGACAGGGCCCCTGGATACGCAGTATTTT
TRBJ2-5 | TRBV29-1 | few | . | CSVVGAYQETQYF | TGCAGCGTTGTCGGAGCGTACCAAGAGACCCAGTACTTC
TRBJ1-1 | TRBV29-1 | . | . | CSVLHELVNTEAFF | TGCAGCGTACTACACGAGCTGGTGAACACTGAAGCTTTCTTT
TRBJ2-2 | TRBV7-9 | . | TRBD1 | CASSKTGVKAGELFF | TGTGCCAGCAGCAAAACAGGGGTGAAGGCCGGGGAGCTGTTTTTT
TRBJ1-1 | TRBV12-3/TRBV12-4 | many | . | CASSWAVTEAFF | TGTGCCAGCAGTTGGGCTGTCACTGAAGCTTTCTTT
TRBJ2-2 | TRBV7-2 | . | TRBD1 | CASSFGQGAGELFF | TGTGCCAGCAGCTTCGGACAGGGGGCCGGGGAGCTGTTTTTT